This record looks at one T cell receptor beta chain sequence and its context. Its antigen is unidentified. This record belongs to a study of cytomegalovirus exposure and HLA in healthy donors. Findings and caveats of the study: Follow-up analysis later connected one missense variant in DCLRE1C with trimming of TCR beta V- and J-genes. Segments of the TCR beta V type were, in most cases, productive about 90% or about 30% of the time in an earlier analysis.

Amplification used 60 Vbeta primers and 13 Jbeta primers. Only in-frame clones appear in the TCRdb table, and some are missing; sequencing was by immunoSEQ multiplex PCR. Among around 120,000 clones listed, 65% to 90% were seen once. CDR3 size: 15 residues. J gave up 2 bases and V 1 base, and 3 bases lay outside the gene matches. From germline, CDR1 is SGDLS and CDR2 YYNGEE. The receptor was isolated from a male donor in good health and CMV-seropositive. Sequences were obtained from PBMCs. This chain joins TRBV9 and TRBJ2-3, with 8 bases that match TRBD2. CDR3 in DNA: TGTGCCAGCAGCGTATTTAGCGGGGACACAGATACGCAGTATTTT. It translates to CASSVFSGDTDTQYF.